The 24 T cell receptor beta chains below come from one sample, sequenced in a study of blood T cell repertoires in COVID-19. This table comes from immunoSEQ multiplex PCR, and its TCRdb copy is limited to in-frame clones, with some not included. Of about 160,000 clones listed, roughly 90% are singletons. The sample was peripheral blood. Receptors originate from a man aged 50-59 years with acute or convalescent COVID-19.

J is TRBJ2-3 and V is TRBV19, with 11 bases aligning to TRBD2. J gave up 6 bases and V 5 bases, and 4 bases lay outside the gene matches. Germline V gene sequence: CDR1 LNHDA, CDR2 SQIVND (reference sequence). The CDR3 spans 14 residues. The CDR3 region has the DNA TGTGCCAGTAGTTCACGGACTAGCGGGGATACGCAGTATTTT. It is translated as CASSSRTSGDTQYF.

The chain employs TRBV6-2 or TRBV6-3 and TRBJ1-2, with D perhaps TRBD1 (6 bases). The germline V and J ends were trimmed by 6 bases and 6 bases, with 20 bases remaining between them. Germline V gene data show CDR1 as MNHEY and CDR2 as SVGEGT. The CDR3 extends over 15 amino acids. CDR3 loop: CASSSQALQGDGYTF. CDR3 coding DNA: TGTGCCAGCAGCTCTCAGGCCCTACAGGGCGATGGCTACACCTTC.

The rearrangement links TRBV28 to TRBJ1-2; tentatively, D is TRBD1 (5 bases). Germline lookup yields CDR1 MDHEN and CDR2 SYDVKM. With 5 bases removed from V and 8 bases from J, the gap between germline ends came to 12 bases. This CDR3 spans 12 amino acids. CDR3 in DNA: TGTGCCAGCAGTCTCGTCTCAGGGGGCTACACCTTC. This sequence encodes CASSLVSGGYTF.

This clone turned up a few times. V is TRBV29-1 and J is TRBJ2-2; D is uncertain. CDR1 SQVTM and CDR2 ANQGSEA come from the germline V gene. V lost 4 bases to trimming and J lost 4 bases, with 7 bases between them. The CDR3 extends over 12 amino acids. For the CDR3, the DNA is TGCAGCGTTGCCCCCAGCACCGGGGAGCTGTTTTTT. Translation gives CSVAPSTGELFF.

The V call is TRBV18, the J call TRBJ1-5, with TRBD1 as a possible D gene (6 bases). Germline V gene lookup returns CDR1 KGHSH and CDR2 LQKENI. The CDR3 covers 14 residues. Between the trimmed V and J ends, which lost 4 bases and 2 bases, there was a span of 9 bases. The CDR3 nucleotides read TGTGCCAGCTCACAGGGGGTACGCAATCAGCCCCAGCATTTT. Translated, it gives CASSQGVRNQPQHF.

J is TRBJ1-3 and V is TRBV2; 9 bases line up with TRBD1. The length of the CDR3 is 17 residues. Per germline, CDR1 SNHLY and CDR2 FYNNEI. V lost 2 bases to trimming and J lost 10 bases; unmatched junction nucleotides: 15. The CDR3 loop is CASSEWVRQGVKGTIYF. CDR3 sequence (DNA): TGTGCCAGCAGTGAATGGGTGCGACAGGGGGTGAAGGGGACCATATATTTT.

The chain links TRBV4-1 to TRBJ1-3; no clear D. This CDR3 contains 15 residues. From germline, CDR1 is MGHRA and CDR2 YSYEKL. Deletions cut 2 bases from V and 11 bases from J, with 19 bases between. DNA of the CDR3: TGCGCCAGCAGCCAATGGCCCCAGAGCCGGGAAGCCATATATTTT. Protein: CASSQWPQSREAIYF.

The rearrangement links TRBV28 to TRBJ2-2; D might be TRBD1 (5 bases). Germline loops: CDR1 MDHEN, CDR2 SYDVKM. Trimming stripped 9 bases from V and 1 base from J, with 15 bases between. This CDR3 region has 15 residues. The CDR3 loop reads CASRDGQGNTGELFF. The CDR3 bases are TGTGCCAGTAGGGATGGGCAGGGGAACACCGGGGAGCTGTTTTTT.

The chain employs TRBV27 and TRBJ1-6; D might be TRBD1 (5 bases). Germline V gives CDR1 MNHEY, CDR2 SMNVEV (reference sequence). The V end was cut by 1 base, the J end by 10 bases, with 11 bases between. The CDR3 is 14 amino acids. CDR3 in amino acids: CASSLFRVGSPLHF. The CDR3 DNA follows: TGTGCCAGCAGTTTATTCAGGGTTGGATCACCCCTCCACTTT.

The CDR3: CASSDFGRNFNEKLFF. The CDR3 DNA reads TGTGCCAGCAGTGATTTCGGCAGGAACTTTAATGAAAAACTGTTTTTT. This chain connects TRBV25-1 to TRBJ1-4; D remains ambiguous. V was shortened by 3 bases and J by 4 bases, with 15 bases between the two germline ends. Germline V gives CDR1 MGHDK, CDR2 SYGVNS. The CDR3 has 16 residues.

This clone was picked up one time. The chain uses TRBV19 and TRBJ2-7, with 9 bases matching TRBD1. The germline V gene has CDR1 LNHDA and CDR2 SQIVND (reference sequence). The CDR3 has 14 residues. The trim removed 6 bases at V and 7 bases at J, leaving 10 bases unmatched. This chain's CDR3 is CASSPGTGTREQYF. The CDR3 DNA is TGTGCCAGTAGCCCTGGGACAGGGACGAGGGAGCAGTACTTC.

V gene TRBV9 combines with J gene TRBJ2-1; possibly TRBD2 for D (6 bases). This CDR3 region has 13 residues. The germline V and J ends were trimmed by 8 bases and 8 bases, with 17 bases remaining between them. Germline V CDR1 and CDR2: SGDLS, YYNGEE. The CDR3 region has the DNA TGTGCCAGTGGGACTGGCGGACACGATGAGCAGTTCTTC. Translating gives CASGTGGHDEQFF.

The chain couples TRBV7-2 to TRBJ1-2; TRBD1 agrees at 9 bases. Trimming at V came to 7 bases and at J to 1 base, leaving 4 bases not matched to a gene. The CDR3 covers 14 residues. CDR1 and CDR2 from the germline V gene are SGHTA and FQGNSA. In DNA form, the CDR3 reads TGTGCCAGCACCTGGGGACAGGGTAACTATGGCTACACCTTC. The encoded protein is CASTWGQGNYGYTF. Full variable domain (outside the CDR3, taken from reference TRBV7-2 and TRBJ1-2): GAGVSQSPSNKVTEKGKDVELRCDPISGHTALYWYRQSLGQGLEFLIYFQGNSAPDKSGLPSDRFSAERTGGSVSTLTIQRTQQEDSAVYLCASTWGQGNYGYTFGSGTRLTVV.

The genes are TRBV6-5 and TRBJ2-3; TRBD1 aligns across 8 bases. The CDR3 is 15 residues long. Germline V lookup: CDR1 MNHEY, CDR2 SVGAGI. Trimming took 6 bases from V and 2 from J; bases not matched to a gene: 7. The CDR3 DNA reads TGTGCCAGCAGCGGACAGGGAACTTTCACAGATACGCAGTATTTT. Translation gives CASSGQGTFTDTQYF.

The CDR3 here is CASHSTGGTEAFF. The DNA for the CDR3 is TGTGCCAGCCATTCCACAGGGGGAACTGAAGCTTTCTTT. This chain connects TRBV19 to TRBJ1-1, with TRBD1 matching over 8 bases. The CDR3 is made up of 13 amino acids. Trimming at V came to 9 bases and at J to 5 bases, leaving 8 bases not matched to a gene. Germline CDR1 reads LNHDA; CDR2 reads SQIVND (reference sequence).

This sequence joins TRBV4-3 and TRBJ1-5; D gene unclear. V was pared by 0 bases and J by 6 bases, with 15 bases between. Per germline, CDR1 LGHNA and CDR2 YSLEER. The CDR3 has 16 amino acids. The CDR3 reads CASSQDRSPGSQPQHF. The CDR3, as DNA: TGCGCCAGCAGCCAAGATCGTAGTCCGGGTAGTCAGCCCCAGCATTTT.

The V and J genes are TRBV6-5 and TRBJ1-1; 7 bases are a match to TRBD1. The CDR3 runs 14 residues. Looked up from germline, CDR1 is MNHEY and CDR2 is SVGAGI. V shed 6 bases, J shed 1 base, and the junction held 5 bases outside the gene matches. The CDR3 loop reads CASRRGQSNTEAFF. For the CDR3, the DNA is TGTGCCAGCAGACGGGGACAGTCGAACACTGAAGCTTTCTTT.

The chain combines TRBV19 with TRBJ1-2; 7 bases are a match to TRBD1. The CDR3 has 13 amino acids. Germline V gene sequence: CDR1 LNHDA, CDR2 SQIVND (reference sequence). V gave up 10 bases and J gave up 0 bases; unmatched junction bases: 5. The CDR3 DNA follows: TGTGCCACCTGGGACAGAACTAACTATGGCTACACCTTC. Translation gives CATWDRTNYGYTF.

CDR3 residues: CASSQGPMDKANYGYTF. The CDR3 DNA is TGTGCCAGCAGCCAAGGGCCGATGGACAAGGCTAACTATGGCTACACCTTC. This chain connects TRBV4-2 to TRBJ1-2; D possibly corresponds to TRBD1 (5 bases). The V gene's germline CDR1 is LGHNA and CDR2 YNFKEQ. The CDR3 extends over 17 amino acids. V lost 1 base, J lost 0 bases, and 15 bases lay in between.

The chain couples TRBV6-2 or TRBV6-3 to TRBJ2-1; 11 nucleotides agree with TRBD2. Trimming cost V 2 bases and J 4 bases; bases outside gene matches: 13. Germline CDR1 reads MNHEY; CDR2 reads SVGEGT. CDR3 size: 19 residues. The CDR3 DNA is TGTGCCAGCAGTTACCGCAGACTAGCGGGGCAACATCAATACAATGAGCAGTTCTTC. This sequence encodes CASSYRRLAGQHQYNEQFF.

V usage is TRBV27 and J usage is TRBJ1-4; D ambiguous. This CDR3 comprises 12 residues. Trimming removed 6 bases at V and 3 bases at J, with 5 bases between. CDR1 is MNHEY and CDR2 is SMNVEV in the germline V gene (reference sequence). The CDR3 region is CASSRANEKLFF. CDR3 coding DNA: TGTGCCAGCAGCCGTGCTAATGAAAAACTGTTTTTT.

The chain is built from TRBV21-1 and TRBJ1-5; the table's D call, TRBD1, was not checked against the DNA. TRBV21-1 corresponds to a pseudogene. The CDR3 extends over 16 amino acids. Here the CDR3 DNA reads TGTGCCAGCAGCAAAGTTTCCCTCGCGACAAATCAGCCCCAGCATTTT. Translating gives CASSKVSLATNQPQHF.

This clone was observed a single time. The chain couples TRBV28 to TRBJ2-5; 10 bases are a match to TRBD2. CDR1 is MDHEN and CDR2 is SYDVKM in the germline V gene. Trimming took 8 bases from V and 3 from J; bases not matched to a gene: 9. The CDR3 has 15 residues. CDR3 coding DNA: TGTGCCAGCCGCATAAGCGGGAGGGCAAAAGAGACCCAGTACTTC. This gives the protein CASRISGRAKETQYF. The full variable domain, completed using reference TRBV28 and TRBJ2-5, is DVKVTQSSRYLVKRTGEKVFLECVQDMDHENMFWYRQDPGLGLRLIYFSYDVKMKEKGDIPEGYSVSREKKERFSLILESASTNQTSMYLCASRISGRAKETQYFGPGTRLLVL.

This chain connects TRBV3-1 (or the pseudogene TRBV3-2) to TRBJ2-5; D may be TRBD1 (6 bases). In germline, CDR1 is LGHDT, CDR2 YNNKEL (reference sequence). Trimming shortened V by 2 bases and J by 5 bases, and 12 bases separated the two germline ends. This CDR3 has 14 residues. For the CDR3, the DNA is TGTGCCAGCAGCCAATGGGACAAAAAGGAGACCCAGTACTTC. Encoded protein: CASSQWDKKETQYF.